The TCR beta chain under discussion was sequenced for a study of beta chain features in type 1 diabetes (dated by TCRdb to 2016 to 2019). Notes on the research overall: No differences in mean age, gender distribution, total cell number or subset yield were found between patients and healthy donors. In the study, TCRB repertoires of sorted circulating CD4+ T cell subsets from recently diagnosed type 1 diabetes patients were compared with those of matched healthy donors. Regulatory and stem cell-like memory subsets were obtained from only 8 patients and about 8 healthy donors, while naive and central memory subsets were obtained from all 30 or so donors. Across all samples, some 99 million sorted cells were examined, and cell number per subset correlated strongly with RNA yield. Beyond this particular receptor, the publication reports: Shorter templates might have been favored by PCR, but patient and control samples were amplified and corrected together, so both groups would have been affected equally by any skew. Type 1 diabetes patients showed a moderate but significant shortening of TCRB CDR3 length in all four CD4+ subsets. Because the HLA sub-analyses included only small numbers of individuals, any influence of HLA type on TCRB rearrangement was left unresolved. Naive, central memory and regulatory TCRB repertoires appeared to be more similar among patients than among healthy donors. Because cDNA was sequenced instead of genomic DNA, activated cells with high expression could be over-represented, although the groups did not differ in activation or CD3 levels. At VDJ recombination sites, type 1 diabetes patients had fewer insertions and more deleted nucleotides, which implies abnormalities in thymic rearrangement.

Comments on this clone: Its specific antigen is unknown. The sample holds no much larger clone one base away, and base qualities are not on file.

The entire amount of isolated RNA was reverse transcribed using the High Capacity cDNA Reverse Transcription Kit, so the sequenced TCRB transcripts were expressed ones. Deep immunoSEQ sequencing was applied to naive, central memory and regulatory T cell samples, giving an average of about 3.4 million total reads per sample. Sorted cells were lysed in RLT buffer and RNA was extracted with DNase-treated RNeasy Micro or Mini kits, depending on cell number. Each cell subset was processed separately to prevent cross-contamination, with patient and healthy donor samples processed together. The immunoSEQ multiplex PCR was used to amplify TCRB sequences from cDNA, yielding 87-bp fragments that span the CDR3 region. The amplicons were sequenced using the Illumina HiSeq platform. Under the source paper's analysis protocol: Synthetic template baselines were used to correct PCR bias computationally, reads within Hamming distance 2 were collapsed together, and singletons that could not be merged were discarded. Reads were aligned against IMGT to assign V, D and J genes, CDR3 length and insertions or deletions at six rearrangement sites. Within each subset, clonotype counts were normalized to the number of sorted cells before true diversity and Gini coefficients were calculated with the tcR R package. The overlap coefficient, calculated on TCRB nucleotide sequences, was used to quantify repertoire sharing. As a proxy for the pre-selection repertoire, out-of-frame TCRB sequences from naive cells were analyzed. What TCRdb holds here is the immuneACCESS table cut down to in-frame rearrangements. Part of the clones is not present; checked against another copy, under half of the missing clones reflect an unresolved V gene, and the others are unexplained. V and J calls and clone size are copied from that table; D and trimming were computed from the DNA. A total of around 650,000 clones appear in this sample, roughly 12% of them only once. The biggest ten clones account for 0.095% to 0.15% of the sample.

Each donor gave one peripheral blood draw, approximately 0.11 L on average, collected into heparinised tubes. A BD FACSAria II was used to sort naive, central memory, regulatory and stem cell-like memory CD4+ T cells with a panel that included CD45RO, CCR7, CD25, CD127, CD95 and CD27. A purity above 95% was achieved for all sorted populations. PBMCs were isolated immediately by Lymphoprep density gradient centrifugation and stained directly without culture. To minimize batch effects, samples were stained and sorted in pairs, one healthy donor with one patient per experiment. The V and J ends are trimmed by 4 bases and 1 base, leaving 14 bases between them. CDR1 and CDR2 (SGHRS, YFSETQ) derive from the germline V gene. The CDR3 runs 15 residues from the cysteine to the phenylalanine. The only DNA kept is the CDR3, 45 bases in frame from the first base.

What was sequenced was naive CD4+ T cells from blood. The cell subset or site tag for this specimen amounts to: true naive CD4+ T cells. This TCR was recovered from a man in his thirties or forties with type 1 diabetes. The rearranged segments are TRBV5-1 and TRBJ1-2; a tentative D match to TRBD1 spans 6 bases. The DNA sequence follows: TGCGCCAGCAGCCCGGACAGAGCCCTTAACTATGGCTACACCTTC. This gives the protein CASSPDRALNYGYTF.